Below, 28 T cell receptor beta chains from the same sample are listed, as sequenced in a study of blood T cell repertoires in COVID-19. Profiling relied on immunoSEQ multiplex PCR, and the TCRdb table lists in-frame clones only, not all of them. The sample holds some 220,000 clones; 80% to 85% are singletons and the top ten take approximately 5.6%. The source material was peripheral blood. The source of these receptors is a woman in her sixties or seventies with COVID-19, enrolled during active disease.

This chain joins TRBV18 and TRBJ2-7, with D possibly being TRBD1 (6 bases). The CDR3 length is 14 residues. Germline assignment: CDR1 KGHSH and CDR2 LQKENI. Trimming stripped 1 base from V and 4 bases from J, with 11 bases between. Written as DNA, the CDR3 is TGTGCCAGCTCACCACGGGCAGGGGAGTACGAGCAGTACTTC. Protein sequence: CASSPRAGEYEQYF.

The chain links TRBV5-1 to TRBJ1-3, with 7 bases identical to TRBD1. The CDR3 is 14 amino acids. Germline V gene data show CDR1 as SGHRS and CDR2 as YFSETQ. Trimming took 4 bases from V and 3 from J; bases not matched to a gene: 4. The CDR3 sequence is CASSPGQLGNTIYF. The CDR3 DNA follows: TGCGCCAGCAGCCCGGGACAGCTTGGAAACACCATATATTTT. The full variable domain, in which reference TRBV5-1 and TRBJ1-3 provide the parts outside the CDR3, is KAGVTQTPRYLIKTRGQQVTLSCSPISGHRSVSWYQQTPGQGLQFLFEYFSETQRNKGNFPGRFSGRQFSNSRSEMNVSTLELGDSALYLCASSPGQLGNTIYFGEGSWLTVV.

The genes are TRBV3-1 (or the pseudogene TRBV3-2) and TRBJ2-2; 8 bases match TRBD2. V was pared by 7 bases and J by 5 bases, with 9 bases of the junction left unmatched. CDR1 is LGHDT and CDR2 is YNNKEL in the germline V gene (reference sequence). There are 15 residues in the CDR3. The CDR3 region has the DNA TGTGCCAGCAACTCTGGACTAGCCGGGACCGGGGAGCTGTTTTTT. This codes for CASNSGLAGTGELFF.

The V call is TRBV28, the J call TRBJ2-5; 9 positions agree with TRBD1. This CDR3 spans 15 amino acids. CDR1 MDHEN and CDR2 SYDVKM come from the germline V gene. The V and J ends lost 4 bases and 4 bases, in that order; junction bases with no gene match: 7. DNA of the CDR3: TGTGCCAGCAGTTCAAGGACAGGGGCGGCAGAGACCCAGTACTTC. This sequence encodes CASSSRTGAAETQYF.

The CDR3 DNA reads TGTGCCAGCAGCTTCCAGGGGGCGGGAAACACCATATATTTT. Its protein is CASSFQGAGNTIYF. The gene calls are TRBV9 and TRBJ1-3; 8 nucleotides align to TRBD1. The germline V gene encodes CDR1 SGDLS and CDR2 YYNGEE. This CDR3 has 14 residues. V shed 4 bases, J shed 4 bases, and the junction held 4 bases outside the gene matches.

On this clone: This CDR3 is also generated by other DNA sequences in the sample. CDR3 bases: TGTGCCAGCAGCCAAGATCTAGGCTACGAGCAGTACTTC. This codes for CASSQDLGYEQYF. The gene calls are TRBV14 and TRBJ2-7, with D hard to call. Per germline, CDR1 SGHDN and CDR2 FVKESK. The CDR3 extends over 13 amino acids. V lost 0 bases and J lost 3, with 6 bases in between.

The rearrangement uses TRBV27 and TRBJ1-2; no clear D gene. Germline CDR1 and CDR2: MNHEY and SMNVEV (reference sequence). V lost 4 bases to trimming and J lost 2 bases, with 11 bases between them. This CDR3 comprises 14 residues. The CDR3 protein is CASSSGLLNYGYTF. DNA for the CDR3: TGTGCCAGCAGTTCAGGACTGTTAAACTATGGCTACACCTTC.

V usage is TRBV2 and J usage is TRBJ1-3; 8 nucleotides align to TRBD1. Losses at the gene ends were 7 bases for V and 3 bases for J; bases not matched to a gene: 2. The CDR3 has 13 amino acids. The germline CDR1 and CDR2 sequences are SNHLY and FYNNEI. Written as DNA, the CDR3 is TGTGCCAGCAAAGGACAGGGTGGAAACACCATATATTTT. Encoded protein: CASKGQGGNTIYF.

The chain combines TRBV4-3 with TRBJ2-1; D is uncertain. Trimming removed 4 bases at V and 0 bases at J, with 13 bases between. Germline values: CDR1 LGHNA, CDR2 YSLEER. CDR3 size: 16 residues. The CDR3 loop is CASSPSPLSSYNEQFF. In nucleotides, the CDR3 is TGCGCCAGCAGCCCGAGCCCATTGAGCTCCTACAATGAGCAGTTCTTC.

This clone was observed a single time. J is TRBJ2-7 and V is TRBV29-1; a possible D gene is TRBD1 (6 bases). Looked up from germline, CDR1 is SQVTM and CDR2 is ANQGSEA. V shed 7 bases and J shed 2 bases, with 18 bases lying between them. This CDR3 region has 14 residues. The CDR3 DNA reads TGCAGCGCTGGTTGGGCAGGGGCAACCTACGAGCAGTACTTC. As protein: CSAGWAGATYEQYF.

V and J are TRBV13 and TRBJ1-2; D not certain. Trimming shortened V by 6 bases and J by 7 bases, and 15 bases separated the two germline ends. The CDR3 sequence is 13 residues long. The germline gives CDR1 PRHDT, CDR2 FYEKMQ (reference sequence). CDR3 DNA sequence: TGTGCCAGCAGAGATACAAATTTGGCTGGCTACACCTTC. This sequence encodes CASRDTNLAGYTF.

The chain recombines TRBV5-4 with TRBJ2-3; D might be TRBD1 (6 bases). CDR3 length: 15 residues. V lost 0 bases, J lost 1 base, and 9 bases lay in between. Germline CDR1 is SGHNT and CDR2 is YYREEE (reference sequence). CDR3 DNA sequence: TGTGCCAGCAGCTTGGCCCAGGGGCGCACAGATACGCAGTATTTT. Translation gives CASSLAQGRTDTQYF.

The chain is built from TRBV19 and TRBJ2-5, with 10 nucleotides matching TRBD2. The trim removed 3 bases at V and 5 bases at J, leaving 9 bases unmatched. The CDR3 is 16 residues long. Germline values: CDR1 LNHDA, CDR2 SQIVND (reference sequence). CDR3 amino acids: CASSIGGAGGLETQYF. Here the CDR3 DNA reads TGTGCCAGTAGTATCGGAGGAGCGGGAGGGTTGGAGACCCAGTACTTC.

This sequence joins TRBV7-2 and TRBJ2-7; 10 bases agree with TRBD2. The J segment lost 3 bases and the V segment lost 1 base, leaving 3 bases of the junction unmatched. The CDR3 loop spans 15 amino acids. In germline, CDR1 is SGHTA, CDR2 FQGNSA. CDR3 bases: TGTGCCAGCAGCTTAGAACTAGCGGGAAACTACGAGCAGTACTTC. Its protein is CASSLELAGNYEQYF.

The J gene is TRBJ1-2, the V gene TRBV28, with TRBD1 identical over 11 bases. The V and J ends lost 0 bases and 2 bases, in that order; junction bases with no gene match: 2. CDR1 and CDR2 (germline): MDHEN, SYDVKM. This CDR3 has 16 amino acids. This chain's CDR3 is CASSLWGQGVNYGYTF. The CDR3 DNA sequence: TGTGCCAGCAGTTTATGGGGACAGGGGGTAAACTATGGCTACACCTTC.

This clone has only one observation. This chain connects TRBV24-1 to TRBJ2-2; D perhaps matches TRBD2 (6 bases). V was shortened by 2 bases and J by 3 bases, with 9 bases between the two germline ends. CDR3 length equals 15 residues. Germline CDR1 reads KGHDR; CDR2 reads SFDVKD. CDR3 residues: CATSDWGEDTGELFF. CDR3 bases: TGTGCCACCAGTGATTGGGGGGAGGACACCGGGGAGCTGTTTTTT.

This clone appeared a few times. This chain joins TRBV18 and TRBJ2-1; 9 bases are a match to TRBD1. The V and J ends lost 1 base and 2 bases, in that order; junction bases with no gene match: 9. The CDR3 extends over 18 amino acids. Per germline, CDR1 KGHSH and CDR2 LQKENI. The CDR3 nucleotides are TGTGCCAGCTCACCACAAGGCCCGACAGGGGGGACCTACAATGAGCAGTTCTTC. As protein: CASSPQGPTGGTYNEQFF.

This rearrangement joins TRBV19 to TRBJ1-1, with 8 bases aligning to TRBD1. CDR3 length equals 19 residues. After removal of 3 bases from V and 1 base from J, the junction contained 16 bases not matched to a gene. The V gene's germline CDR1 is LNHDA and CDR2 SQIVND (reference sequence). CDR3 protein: CASSMIDRGYSTTNTEAFF. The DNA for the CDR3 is TGTGCCAGTAGTATGATCGACAGGGGTTATTCTACGACGAACACTGAAGCTTTCTTT.

The CDR3 here is CASSQGGTGGYEQYF. Here the CDR3 DNA reads TGCGCCAGCAGCCAAGGGGGGACAGGGGGGTACGAGCAGTACTTC. The chain is built from TRBV4-1 and TRBJ2-7, with TRBD1 identical over 11 bases. This CDR3 is built from 15 residues. Germline V gene data show CDR1 as MGHRA and CDR2 as YSYEKL. The V gene end was trimmed by 1 base and the J gene end by 4 bases; junction bases not matched to a gene: 3.

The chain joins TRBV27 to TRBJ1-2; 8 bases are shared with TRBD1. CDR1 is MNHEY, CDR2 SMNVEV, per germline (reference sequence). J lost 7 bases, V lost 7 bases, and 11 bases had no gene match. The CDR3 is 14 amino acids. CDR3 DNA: TGTGCCAGCACCAAAGACAGGGGCAGGGGTGGCTACACCTTC. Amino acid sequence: CASTKDRGRGGYTF.

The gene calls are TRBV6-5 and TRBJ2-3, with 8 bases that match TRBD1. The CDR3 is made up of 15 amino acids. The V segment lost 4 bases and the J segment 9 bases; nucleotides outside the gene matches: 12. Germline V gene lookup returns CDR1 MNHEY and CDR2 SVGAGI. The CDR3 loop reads CASSFRTGIVRTQYF. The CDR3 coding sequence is TGTGCCAGCAGTTTCCGGACAGGGATAGTAAGGACGCAGTATTTT.

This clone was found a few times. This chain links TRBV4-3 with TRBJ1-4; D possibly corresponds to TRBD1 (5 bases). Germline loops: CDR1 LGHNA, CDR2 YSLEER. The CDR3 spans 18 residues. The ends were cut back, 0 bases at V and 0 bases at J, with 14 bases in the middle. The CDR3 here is CASSQDAGGRATNEKLFF. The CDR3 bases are TGCGCCAGCAGCCAAGATGCCGGGGGGAGAGCAACTAATGAAAAACTGTTTTTT.

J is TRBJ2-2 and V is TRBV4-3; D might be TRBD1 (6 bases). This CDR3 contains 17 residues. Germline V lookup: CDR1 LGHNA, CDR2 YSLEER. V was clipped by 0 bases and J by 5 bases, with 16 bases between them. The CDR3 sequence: CASSQELSQGRTGELFF. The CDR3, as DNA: TGCGCCAGCAGCCAAGAATTGAGTCAGGGGCGGACCGGGGAGCTGTTTTTT.

CDR3 loop: CASSLGSSYNEQFF. DNA for the CDR3: TGCGCCAGCAGCTTGGGGAGCTCCTACAATGAGCAGTTCTTC. This chain connects TRBV5-1 to TRBJ2-1; D not resolved. This CDR3 region has 14 residues. Germline lookup yields CDR1 SGHRS and CDR2 YFSETQ. The ends were cut back, 0 bases at V and 0 bases at J, with 4 bases in the middle.

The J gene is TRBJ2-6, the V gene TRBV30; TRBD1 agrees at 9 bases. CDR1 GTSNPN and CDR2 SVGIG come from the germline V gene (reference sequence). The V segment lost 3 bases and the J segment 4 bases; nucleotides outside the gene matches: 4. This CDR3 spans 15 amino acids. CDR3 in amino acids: CAWSRQGDGANVLTF. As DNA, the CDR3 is TGTGCCTGGAGCCGACAGGGGGACGGGGCCAACGTCCTGACTTTC.

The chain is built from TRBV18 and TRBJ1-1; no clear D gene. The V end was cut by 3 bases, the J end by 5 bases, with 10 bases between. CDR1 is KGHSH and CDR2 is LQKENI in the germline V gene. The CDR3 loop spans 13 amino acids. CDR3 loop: CASSPTTATEAFF. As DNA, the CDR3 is TGTGCCAGCTCACCGACGACTGCTACTGAAGCTTTCTTT.

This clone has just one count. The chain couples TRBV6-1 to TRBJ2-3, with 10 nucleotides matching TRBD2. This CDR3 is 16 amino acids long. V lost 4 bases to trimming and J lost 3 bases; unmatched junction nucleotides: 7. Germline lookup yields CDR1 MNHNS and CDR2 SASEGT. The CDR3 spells CASSGRLAGVTDTQYF. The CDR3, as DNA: TGTGCCAGCAGTGGACGGCTAGCGGGAGTTACAGATACGCAGTATTTT.

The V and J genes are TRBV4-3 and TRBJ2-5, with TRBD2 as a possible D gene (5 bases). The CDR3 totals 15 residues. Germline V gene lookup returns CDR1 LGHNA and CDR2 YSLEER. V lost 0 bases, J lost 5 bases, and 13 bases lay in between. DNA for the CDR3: TGCGCCAGCAGCCAAGATAGAGGGAAGTCGGAGACCCAGTACTTC. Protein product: CASSQDRGKSETQYF.